This TCR beta chain was recorded in a study of CD8 T cells in ankylosing spondylitis (dated by TCRdb to 2017 to 2019). In the study overall: To find TCR variants linked to disease, the study profiled T cell receptor beta repertoires in ankylosing spondylitis patients and healthy donors. Peripheral blood was sampled, and synovial fluid was also collected from ankylosing spondylitis patients. In total, the full study cohort was made up of some 110 healthy donors and 20 to 25 ankylosing spondylitis patients. Study-wide findings and limitations: Some of the motif variants had been reported before in the synovial fluid and blood of reactive arthritis patients, a finding that suggests common disease-initiation mechanisms. The disease-linked clones were reported as significantly enriched in matched synovial fluid samples from ankylosing spondylitis patients. In peripheral blood, the disease-linked clones were found at relatively low frequencies and had a CD8+ phenotype. Blood from ankylosing spondylitis patients appeared to be characterized by a TCR beta motif made up of seven or eight highly homologous amino acid variants.

The germline V gene (reference sequence) provides CDR1 SGHKS and CDR2 YYEKEE. Inclusive of the bounding cysteine and phenylalanine, the CDR3 is 14 residues long. The kept DNA is CDR3 alone, 42 bases in frame from the first base. V lost 4 bases and J lost 4 bases; the stretch between them is 14 bases long. The sample was run on an Illumina HiSeq 2500. TCR beta libraries were prepared by quantitative 5'-RACE with molecular barcodes. Per the authors' processing: A new computational method based on a probabilistic model of VDJ rearrangement was used to identify disease-linked TCR variants. TCRdb reworked the public reads: Q25 trimming with fastp, MiXCR clone assembly, productive beta chains retained. Each CDR3 protein appears once, grouped with its most common genes and DNA. TCRdb assigned the V and J calls; the authors' analysis was not used. For this sample the table gives 300,000 to 350,000 distinct CDR3 sequences, of which 11% were detected only once. The top ten hold roughly 9% of the sample.

Note on this clonotype: Its antigen remains unidentified. Base qualities are not at hand, and no much larger clone is one base apart.

The sequence links TRBV5-5 to TRBJ1-2; confidence is insufficient to name the D gene. This TCR came from a female donor with ankylosing spondylitis or in good health (not recorded which). Input material: blood, either unsorted or a sorted T cell fraction (not recorded which). The CDR3 has the sequence CASSVDTRGYGYTF. Read as DNA, the sequence is TGTGCCAGCAGCGTGGATACACGGGGCTATGGCTACACCTTC.